The 22 T cell receptor beta chains listed next were all sequenced from one sample in a study of CD8+CD57+ T cells in acquired aplastic anemia (dated by TCRdb to the late 2010s). Patients chosen for sequencing had shown expansion of CD8+CD57+ cells by flow cytometry. The data were produced on an Illumina HiSeq 2000. TCR beta VDJ combination and CDR3 sequence profiling used genomic DNA as the template. TCRdb passed the public sequencing reads through fastp at Q25 and MiXCR, retaining productive beta sequences. Entries that share a CDR3 protein sequence are merged under the most common genes and DNA. In all, the sample holds about 260,000 distinct CDR3 sequences, and around 82% of those were seen once. The ten largest clones represent around 40% of the sample. Sequencing was performed on sorted CD4+, CD8+, or CD8+CD57+ T cells (not recorded which) from PBMCs. These receptors originate from a human donor with aplastic anemia.

Of note for this clonotype: A junction end diverges from the germline sequence, so it may reflect a read error. This rearrangement joins TRBV7-2 to TRBJ1-1; 9 bases are a match to TRBD1. The germline V gene has CDR1 SGHTA and CDR2 FQGNSA. This CDR3 has 14 amino acids. The CDR3 DNA follows: TGTGCCAGCAGTTTACCTCCGGGACAGGGTAGGCGGGCCTTT. It codes for CASSLPPGQGRRAF.

The DNA for the CDR3 is TGTGCCAGCAGCTTAGTCTCTAGCGGGGGATCAGATACGCAGTATTTT. This translates into CASSLVSSGGSDTQYF. The chain is built from TRBV7-9 and TRBJ2-3; 10 positions match TRBD2. The CDR3 consists of 16 residues. Per germline, CDR1 SEHNR and CDR2 FQNEAQ (reference sequence). J was trimmed by 4 bases and V by 1 base; bases with no gene match: 5.

This clonotype was seen once. This rearrangement joins TRBV7-8 to TRBJ2-7; a weak D match, TRBD2 (6 bases). The CDR3 totals 15 residues. From germline, CDR1 is SGHVS and CDR2 FQNEAQ. V was trimmed by 0 bases and J by 3 bases, leaving 12 bases between them. CDR3 protein: CASSLAGGIVYEQYV. CDR3 sequence (DNA): TGTGCCAGCAGCTTAGCGGGGGGAATCGTCTACGAGCAGTACGTC.

The chain joins TRBV20-1 to TRBJ1-1, with a tentative D call TRBD1 (5 bases). Germline-derived CDR1 and CDR2 are DFQATT and SNEGSKA (reference sequence). There are 12 residues in the CDR3. V lost 8 bases and J lost 11, with 21 bases in between. Written as DNA, the CDR3 is TGCAGTACCCCCGGTGCAGGGATTGAGGCTTTCTTT. It translates to CSTPGAGIEAFF.

The chain links TRBV5-5 to TRBJ2-5; D is perhaps TRBD1 (5 bases). Deletions cut 4 bases from V and 0 bases from J, with 10 bases between. Germline loops: CDR1 SGHKS, CDR2 YYEKEE (reference sequence). The CDR3 is 14 residues long. The CDR3 loop is CASSPRQYQETQYF. The CDR3 coding sequence is TGTGCCAGCAGCCCCCGACAGTACCAAGAGACCCAGTACTTC. The whole variable domain, remainder taken from reference TRBV5-5 and TRBJ2-5, is DAGVTQSPTHLIKTRGQQVTLRCSPISGHKSVSWYQQVLGQGPQFIFQYYEKEERGRGNFPDRFSARQFPNYSSELNVNALLLGDSALYLCASSPRQYQETQYFGPGTRLLVL.

The V call is TRBV7-9, the J call TRBJ2-5; TRBD2 might be the D (6 bases). The CDR3 sequence is 15 residues long. V dropped 0 bases and J dropped 13 bases, with 21 bases sitting between them. The germline V gene encodes CDR1 SEHNR and CDR2 FQNEAQ (reference sequence). The CDR3, as DNA: TGTGCCAGCAGCTTAGCAGACGGAGGGCAAGAGACCGCGTACTTC. Its translation: CASSLADGGQETAYF.

The J gene is TRBJ2-2, the V gene TRBV7-2; 7 positions agree with TRBD2. The J segment lost 9 bases and the V segment lost 3 bases, leaving 13 bases of the junction unmatched. The CDR3 covers 16 residues. The germline gives CDR1 SGHTA, CDR2 FQGNSA. In DNA form, the CDR3 reads TGTGCCAGCAGCTTTCCGGGAGGTCGCTTTACGCGGGAGCTGTTTTTT. Its protein product is CASSFPGGRFTRELFF.

Of note for this clonotype: Because the CDR3 is missing its conserved closing phenylalanine or tryptophan, this is likely a read error. It is unclear where the CDR3 begins or ends on the DNA, so no DNA is shown, and the CDR3 is as TCRdb lists it. The CDR3 here is CASSLQLTGNTVAS. J is TRBJ2-2 and V is TRBV7-2; TRBD1, the D gene given by the table, was not confirmed from the DNA. Germline V gene lookup returns CDR1 SGHTA and CDR2 FQGNSA. The CDR3 is 14 amino acids in total, end residues counted.

The chain is built from TRBV15 and TRBJ2-3; 7 bases align to TRBD1. Germline CDR1 and CDR2: LNHNV and YYDKDF (reference sequence). The length of the CDR3 is 13 residues. Trimming at V came to 8 bases and at J to 6 bases, leaving 8 bases not matched to a gene. The CDR3 DNA follows: TGTGCCACCGGGGAAGGGGGCAAGGATACGCAGTATTTT. This sequence encodes CATGEGGKDTQYF.

This chain uses TRBV9 with TRBJ1-6; D is possibly TRBD1 (5 bases). V was cut by 0 bases and J by 10 bases, with 14 bases left in between. The length of the CDR3 is 15 residues. Germline assignment: CDR1 SGDLS and CDR2 YYNGEE. CDR3 sequence (DNA): TGTGCCAGCAGCGTAGGCCGGGCAGGGCAATCACCCCTCCACTTT. This codes for CASSVGRAGQSPLHF.

Notes on this clonotype: One end of the junction fails to match germline, which may point to a read error. The V call is TRBV7-8, the J call TRBJ1-6, with D unresolved. The CDR3 extends over 14 amino acids. The germline CDR1 and CDR2 sequences are SGHVS and FQNEAQ. The CDR3 sequence: CASSTSSSGELLYF. In nucleotides, the CDR3 is TGTGCCAGCAGCACGTCGAGCTCCGGGGAGCTGCTTTATTTT.

V is TRBV7-9 and J is TRBJ1-1; no clear D. Per the germline V gene, CDR1 is SEHNR and CDR2 is FQNEAQ (reference sequence). V was pared by 11 bases and J by 14 bases, with 33 bases between. The CDR3 runs to 15 residues. As DNA, the CDR3 is TGTGCCTACGGGGTAGCGGCGTACCAAGAGACCCAGTACTTCTTT. This codes for CAYGVAAYQETQYFF.

The chain couples TRBV5-6 to TRBJ2-6; 13 bases fit TRBD2. V lost 7 bases, J lost 0 bases, and 4 bases stayed unmatched. Per germline, CDR1 SGHDT and CDR2 YYEEEE. The CDR3 is 17 amino acids. The CDR3: CASGLAGVPSGANVLTF. In DNA, the CDR3 is TGTGCCAGCGGACTAGCGGGGGTCCCCTCTGGGGCCAACGTCCTGACTTTC. Full variable domain (remainder filled in from reference TRBV5-6 and TRBJ2-6): DAGVTQSPTHLIKTRGQQVTLRCSPKSGHDTVSWYQQALGQGPQFIFQYYEEEERQRGNFPDRFSGHQFPNYSSELNVNALLLGDSALYLCASGLAGVPSGANVLTFGAGSRLTVL.

The chain recombines TRBV19 with TRBJ1-1; TRBD1 aligns across 8 bases. The V gene end was trimmed by 8 bases and the J gene end by 5 bases; junction bases not matched to a gene: 7. Germline lookup yields CDR1 LNHDA and CDR2 SQIVND (reference sequence). The CDR3 is made up of 13 amino acids. The CDR3 DNA is TGTGCCAGTTCCCAGGGGGCGCGAACTGAAGCTTTCTTT. The encoded protein is CASSQGARTEAFF.

Concerning this clonotype: The junction departs from germline at one end; a sequencing error may be responsible. The chain combines TRBV7-9 with TRBJ2-5, with TRBD2 identical over 7 bases. Germline V lookup: CDR1 SEHNR, CDR2 FQNEAQ (reference sequence). CDR3 size: 14 residues. CDR3 region: CATSCDRSGETHEF. CDR3 coding DNA: TGTGCCACCAGCTGTGACAGAAGCGGGGAGACCCATGAGTTC.

The rearrangement uses TRBV24-1 and TRBJ1-1; D is ambiguous. V was clipped by 0 bases and J by 9 bases, with 10 bases between them. In germline, CDR1 is KGHDR, CDR2 SFDVKD. There are 13 residues in the CDR3. DNA of the CDR3: TGTGCCACCAGTGATTTGACTACAGCGCAAGCTTTCTTT. Its protein is CATSDLTTAQAFF.

In the case of this clonotype: No conserved phenylalanine or tryptophan is present at the end of the CDR3, so a read error is the likely explanation. No DNA is shown, since the ends of the CDR3 on it are uncertain; the CDR3 is the one TCRdb lists. This chain uses TRBV7-9 with TRBJ2-1; the table's TRBD2 call for D was not verified on the DNA. Germline CDR1 reads SEHNR; CDR2 reads FQNEAQ (reference sequence). The CDR3 has 13 residues if both end residues are counted. CDR3 region: CASSFQRSGGRVE.

Remarks on this clonotype: The CDR3 does not end in the conserved phenylalanine or tryptophan, so this is likely a read error. Because the CDR3's place on the DNA is in doubt, the DNA is left out and the CDR3 is given as listed by TCRdb. CDR3 loop: CASSQGPGRGSTL. The chain links TRBV7-9 to TRBJ1-2. Germline-derived CDR1 and CDR2 are SEHNR and FQNEAQ (reference sequence). The CDR3 is 13 residues long, ends included.

As concerns this clonotype: A read error may produce the germline difference seen at one junction end. The rearrangement uses TRBV6-5 and TRBJ2-7; 8 bases are a match to TRBD1. Germline V gene data show CDR1 as MNHEY and CDR2 as SVGAGI. There are 14 residues in the CDR3. CDR3 bases: TGTGCCAGCAGTTACCTGGGGACAGGCTACGAGCGGTACTTC. As protein: CASSYLGTGYERYF.

With regard to this clonotype: A junction boundary mismatches the germline segment, possibly from a read error. V and J are TRBV2 and TRBJ1-1; no clear D gene. This CDR3 comprises 12 residues. Germline CDR1 SNHLY, CDR2 FYNNEI. The CDR3 here is CATSNGVTDAFF. The CDR3 nucleotides read TGTGCCACCTCGAACGGGGTCACTGATGCTTTCTTT.

This clonotype has ten or more counts. The chain recombines TRBV11-3 with TRBJ2-7; TRBD1 aligns across 7 bases. J was trimmed by 2 bases and V by 0 bases; bases with no gene match: 7. This CDR3 contains 16 residues. Germline CDR1 and CDR2: SGHNT and YENEEA. For the CDR3, the DNA is TGTGCCAGCAGCTTAGATCTGACAGGGACGACCTACGAGCAGTACTTC. This encodes CASSLDLTGTTYEQYF. The variable domain in full, completed from reference TRBV11-3 and TRBJ2-7, reads EAGVVQSPRYKIIEKKQPVAFWCNPISGHNTLYWYLQNLGQGPELLIRYENEEAVDDSQLPKDRFSAERLKGVDSTLKIQPAELGDSAVYLCASSLDLTGTTYEQYFGPGTRLTVT.

The chain employs TRBV7-2 and TRBJ2-1; TRBD2 matches at 8 bases. Germline V gene lookup returns CDR1 SGHTA and CDR2 FQGNSA. The CDR3 contains 16 residues. The J segment lost 8 bases and the V segment lost 5 bases, leaving 14 bases of the junction unmatched. DNA of the CDR3: TGTGCCAGCAGCATTCCAAGAGGCGGGGGGAGGGATGAGCAGTTCTTC. It encodes CASSIPRGGGRDEQFF.